The 24 T cell receptor beta chains given below trace back to one sample, sequenced in a study of human CD4 T cells and Enterobacteriaceae. All CD4+ cells other than CD45RA+CCR7+CD95- naive cells were sorted as memory, over 95% pure. Here immunoSEQ multiplex PCR was the method, and the copy in TCRdb shows in-frame clones only, minus some. The sample carries about 25,000 clones, more than 80% recorded once. Material for sequencing was memory CD4+ T cells from blood. Source of these receptors: a human donor in good health.

This clone was seen a handful of times. This sequence joins TRBV6-6 and TRBJ2-3, with D hard to call. The CDR3 has 15 residues. In germline, CDR1 is MNHNY, CDR2 SVGAGI (reference sequence). Trimming cost V 4 bases and J 0 bases, with 11 bases left between them. CDR3 region: CASSFYGTSTDTQYF. Here the CDR3 DNA reads TGTGCCAGCAGTTTTTACGGAACTAGCACAGATACGCAGTATTTT.

This clone was detected a few times. The chain uses TRBV28 and TRBJ1-2, with D tentatively TRBD1 (5 bases). Germline V gene sequence: CDR1 MDHEN, CDR2 SYDVKM. The CDR3 loop spans 14 amino acids. The V end was cut by 6 bases, the J end by 2 bases, with 13 bases between. The CDR3: CASSRDLTNYGYTF. CDR3 coding DNA: TGTGCCAGCAGCCGGGACTTGACAAACTATGGCTACACCTTC.

The chain has TRBV6-1 and TRBJ2-5; no definite D call. The CDR3 is 12 residues long. CDR1 and CDR2 (germline): MNHNS, SASEGT. The germline V and J ends were trimmed by 8 bases and 4 bases, with 11 bases remaining between them. The CDR3 coding sequence is TGTGCCAGCGCCCGGGTGGGAGAGACCCAGTACTTC. Translated, it gives CASARVGETQYF.

This clone was seen only a few times. The chain has TRBV7-2 and TRBJ2-1, with D possibly being TRBD2 (5 bases). This CDR3 has 16 residues. CDR1 and CDR2 (germline): SGHTA, FQGNSA. V lost 1 base and J 7 bases, leaving 17 bases between the germline ends. The CDR3 spells CASSLDRGLVSNEQFF. CDR3 DNA: TGTGCCAGCAGCTTAGATCGGGGTTTGGTATCTAATGAGCAGTTCTTC. The whole variable domain, remainder taken from reference TRBV7-2 and TRBJ2-1, is GAGVSQSPSNKVTEKGKDVELRCDPISGHTALYWYRQSLGQGLEFLIYFQGNSAPDKSGLPSDRFSAERTGGSVSTLTIQRTQQEDSAVYLCASSLDRGLVSNEQFFGPGTRLTVL.

The chain employs TRBV9 and TRBJ2-1, with TRBD1 matching over 9 bases. This CDR3 has 15 amino acids. Trimming took 0 bases from V and 8 from J; bases not matched to a gene: 6. Germline CDR1 reads SGDLS; CDR2 reads YYNGEE. CDR3 region: CASSVEGQGPHEQFF. In DNA, the CDR3 is TGTGCCAGCAGCGTAGAGGGACAGGGCCCCCATGAGCAGTTCTTC.

The V call is TRBV6-5, the J call TRBJ2-2, with a possible D match to TRBD2 (5 bases). The CDR3 totals 14 residues. Trimming took 10 bases from V and 0 from J, leaving 12 bases between them. Germline V gene lookup returns CDR1 MNHEY and CDR2 SVGAGI. CDR3 region: CATSRAANTGELFF. The CDR3 nucleotides are TGTGCCACCTCTCGAGCGGCGAACACCGGGGAGCTGTTTTTT.

This clone appeared a few times. The chain has TRBV21-1 and TRBJ2-7; the table's TRBD2 call for D was not verified on the DNA. TRBV21-1 is a pseudogene segment. The CDR3 is 14 amino acids. Here the CDR3 DNA reads TGTGCCAGCAGCAAAGCCGTCAGCGACTACGAGCAGTACTTC. Residues: CASSKAVSDYEQYF.

This chain joins TRBV11-2 and TRBJ2-2, with D unclear. CDR3 length: 15 residues. Trimming shortened V by 6 bases and J by 5 bases, and 16 bases separated the two germline ends. Germline CDR1 SGHAT, CDR2 FQNNGV. The CDR3 protein is CASSQTSVRTGELFF. In DNA, the CDR3 is TGTGCCAGCAGTCAGACGTCCGTCAGGACCGGGGAGCTGTTTTTT.

This clone was counted a single time. The chain uses TRBV18 and TRBJ2-5; D perhaps matches TRBD1 (6 bases). Germline V gene data show CDR1 as KGHSH and CDR2 as LQKENI. The CDR3 consists of 11 residues. Trimming pared 9 bases from V and 2 bases from J, leaving 7 bases between. The CDR3 DNA is TGTGCCAGGAGGGGGCAAGAGACCCAGTACTTC. Protein sequence: CARRGQETQYF. The full variable domain, rest sourced from reference TRBV18 and TRBJ2-5, is NAGVMQNPRHLVRRRGQEARLRCSPMKGHSHVYWYRQLPEEGLKFMVYLQKENIIDESGMPKERFSAEFPKEGPSILRIQQVVRGDSAAYFCARRGQETQYFGPGTRLLVL.

This clone was counted a few times. The chain joins TRBV4-1 to TRBJ2-3; 12 nucleotides align to TRBD2. V lost 1 base and J lost 10; bases outside the gene matches: 9. Germline values: CDR1 MGHRA, CDR2 YSYEKL. This CDR3 region has 16 residues. CDR3 sequence (DNA): TGCGCCAGCAGCCAAGGACTAGCGGGAGAGCCAGGGGCGCAGTATTTT. Amino acids: CASSQGLAGEPGAQYF.

This rearrangement joins TRBV11-3 to TRBJ1-2, with TRBD1 identical over 7 bases. V trimming: 2 bases; J trimming: 4 bases; junction bases outside the gene matches: 1. CDR3 length equals 13 residues. Germline V gene sequence: CDR1 SGHNT, CDR2 YENEEA. DNA for the CDR3: TGTGCCAGCAGCTTACGGACAGGCTATGGCTACACCTTC. Protein sequence: CASSLRTGYGYTF. The whole variable domain, filled in from reference TRBV11-3 and TRBJ1-2, reads EAGVVQSPRYKIIEKKQPVAFWCNPISGHNTLYWYLQNLGQGPELLIRYENEEAVDDSQLPKDRFSAERLKGVDSTLKIQPAELGDSAVYLCASSLRTGYGYTFGSGTRLTVV.

V usage is TRBV27 and J usage is TRBJ2-5; possibly TRBD1 or TRBD2 for D (6 bases each). Per the germline V gene, CDR1 is MNHEY and CDR2 is SMNVEV (reference sequence). CDR3 length: 13 residues. V lost 7 bases and J 7 bases, leaving 16 bases between the germline ends. The CDR3 region is CASTLRGAGTQYF. The CDR3 DNA reads TGTGCCAGCACCCTAAGGGGGGCGGGGACCCAGTACTTC.

The chain links TRBV7-3 to TRBJ2-5; D possibly corresponds to TRBD2 (6 bases). The CDR3 is made up of 14 amino acids. Trimming shortened V by 2 bases and J by 4 bases, and 11 bases separated the two germline ends. The germline V gene encodes CDR1 SGHTA and CDR2 FQGTGA. CDR3 DNA sequence: TGTGCCAGCAGCTTAGCGGGGACTCGAGAGACCCAGTACTTC. Translating gives CASSLAGTRETQYF.

The chain links TRBV27 to TRBJ2-3; no firm D call. CDR1 MNHEY and CDR2 SMNVEV come from the germline V gene (reference sequence). CDR3 length: 14 residues. Trimming pared 1 base from V and 4 bases from J, leaving 9 bases between. CDR3 DNA: TGTGCCAGCAGTTTATGGCAGGCCCCAGATACGCAGTATTTT. Residues: CASSLWQAPDTQYF.

The gene calls are TRBV6-5 and TRBJ1-3; 7 bases are shared with TRBD1. From germline, CDR1 is MNHEY and CDR2 SVGAGI. The CDR3 runs 14 residues. With V trimmed by 5 bases and J by 2 bases, 3 bases remained unmatched. The CDR3 DNA is TGTGCCAGCAGTAGACAGGGTACTGGAAACACCATATATTTT. The encoded protein is CASSRQGTGNTIYF.

This clone was detected once. This rearrangement joins TRBV5-1 to TRBJ2-2, with TRBD1 matching 12 bases. CDR3 size: 17 residues. The germline gives CDR1 SGHRS, CDR2 YFSETQ. Trimming at V came to 4 bases and at J to 6 bases, leaving 10 bases not matched to a gene. CDR3 sequence: CASSLRDRGRESGELFF. In nucleotides, the CDR3 is TGCGCCAGCAGCCTCCGGGACAGGGGGCGGGAATCCGGGGAGCTGTTTTTT.

The CDR3 loop reads CASSTRTAPGSPLHF. CDR3 sequence (DNA): TGTGCCAGTAGTACTCGGACTGCCCCGGGCTCACCCCTCCACTTT. This chain uses TRBV19 with TRBJ1-6; no clear D gene. V was pared by 4 bases and J by 10 bases, with 17 bases between. The CDR3 extends over 15 amino acids. Per germline, CDR1 LNHDA and CDR2 SQIVND (reference sequence).

The chain has TRBV7-2 and TRBJ2-7; possible D gene TRBD2, 5 bases. The germline gives CDR1 SGHTA, CDR2 FQGNSA. V lost 1 base to trimming and J lost 3 bases, with 13 bases between them. The CDR3 has 15 amino acids. The CDR3 DNA sequence: TGTGCCAGCAGCTTAGTCCCAGGACTCCTCTACGAGCAGTACTTC. Residues: CASSLVPGLLYEQYF.

The chain has TRBV5-5 and TRBJ1-6, with 8 bases lining up with TRBD1. Germline V gene sequence: CDR1 SGHKS, CDR2 YYEKEE (reference sequence). This CDR3 contains 15 residues. With 0 bases clipped from V and 9 bases from J, the junction kept 5 bases outside the gene matches. The CDR3 DNA reads TGTGCCAGCAGCTTGGTGCAGGGGGCGACTTCACCCCTCCACTTT. The encoded protein is CASSLVQGATSPLHF.

This clone was counted between two and nine times. V gene TRBV5-8 combines with J gene TRBJ1-1; D is undetermined. The germline V gene has CDR1 SGHTS and CDR2 YDEGEE. The CDR3 contains 14 residues. Trimming took off 2 bases at V and 7 bases at J, with 15 bases between the two ends. The CDR3 region is CASSLYTGAGEAFF. CDR3 bases: TGTGCCAGCAGCTTATATACGGGCGCCGGTGAAGCTTTCTTT.

V gene TRBV18 combines with J gene TRBJ2-6; 7 bases line up with TRBD1. Per germline, CDR1 KGHSH and CDR2 LQKENI. Trimming at V came to 0 bases and at J to 0 bases, leaving 5 bases not matched to a gene. CDR3 length equals 18 residues. The CDR3 sequence is CASSPPGSGGSGANVLTF. The CDR3 coding sequence is TGTGCCAGCTCACCACCGGGGTCAGGGGGCTCTGGGGCCAACGTCCTGACTTTC.

The genes are TRBV9 and TRBJ2-3; 10 nucleotides align to TRBD2. V was clipped by 2 bases and J by 5 bases; unmatched bases: 8. Germline V gene sequence: CDR1 SGDLS, CDR2 YYNGEE. The CDR3 length is 16 residues. The CDR3 is CASSVSAGGQGDTQYF. In nucleotides, the CDR3 is TGTGCCAGCAGCGTCTCAGCGGGGGGGCAGGGAGATACGCAGTATTTT. The full variable domain, its missing parts supplied by reference TRBV9 and TRBJ2-3, is DSGVTQTPKHLITATGQRVTLRCSPRSGDLSVYWYQQSLDQGLQFLIQYYNGEERAKGNILERFSAQQFPDLHSELNLSSLELGDSALYFCASSVSAGGQGDTQYFGPGTRLTVL.

The genes are TRBV4-1 and TRBJ1-1, with TRBD1 as a possible D gene (6 bases). CDR3 length equals 17 residues. Germline V gives CDR1 MGHRA, CDR2 YSYEKL. V was shortened by 1 base and J by 0 bases, with 15 bases between the two germline ends. CDR3 coding DNA: TGCGCCAGCAGCCAAGGTCGCGCAGGGGCCATGAACACTGAAGCTTTCTTT. Translation: CASSQGRAGAMNTEAFF.

This clone has just a few counts. V gene TRBV2 combines with J gene TRBJ2-7, with D perhaps TRBD2 (6 bases). The CDR3 is made up of 11 amino acids. V lost 7 bases to trimming and J lost 6 bases, with 10 bases between them. Germline V gene data show CDR1 as SNHLY and CDR2 as FYNNEI. In nucleotides, the CDR3 is TGTGCCAGCAAGGGAGGCGTCGAGCAGTACTTC. Amino acid sequence: CASKGGVEQYF.